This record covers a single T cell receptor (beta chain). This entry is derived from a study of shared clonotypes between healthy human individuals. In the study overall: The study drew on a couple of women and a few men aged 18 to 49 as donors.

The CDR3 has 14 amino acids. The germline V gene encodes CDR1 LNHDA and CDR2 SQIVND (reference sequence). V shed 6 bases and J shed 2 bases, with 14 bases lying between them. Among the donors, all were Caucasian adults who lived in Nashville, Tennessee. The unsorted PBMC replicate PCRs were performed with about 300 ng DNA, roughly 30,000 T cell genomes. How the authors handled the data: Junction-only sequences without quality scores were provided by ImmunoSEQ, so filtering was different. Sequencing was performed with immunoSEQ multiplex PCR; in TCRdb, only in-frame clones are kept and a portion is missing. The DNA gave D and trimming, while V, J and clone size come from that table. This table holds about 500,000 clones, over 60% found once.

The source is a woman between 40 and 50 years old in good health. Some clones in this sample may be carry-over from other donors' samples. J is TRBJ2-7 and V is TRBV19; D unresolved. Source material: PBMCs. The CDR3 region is CASRALPGPYEQYF. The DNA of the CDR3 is TGTGCCAGTAGAGCCCTCCCGGGCCCCTACGAGCAGTACTTC.